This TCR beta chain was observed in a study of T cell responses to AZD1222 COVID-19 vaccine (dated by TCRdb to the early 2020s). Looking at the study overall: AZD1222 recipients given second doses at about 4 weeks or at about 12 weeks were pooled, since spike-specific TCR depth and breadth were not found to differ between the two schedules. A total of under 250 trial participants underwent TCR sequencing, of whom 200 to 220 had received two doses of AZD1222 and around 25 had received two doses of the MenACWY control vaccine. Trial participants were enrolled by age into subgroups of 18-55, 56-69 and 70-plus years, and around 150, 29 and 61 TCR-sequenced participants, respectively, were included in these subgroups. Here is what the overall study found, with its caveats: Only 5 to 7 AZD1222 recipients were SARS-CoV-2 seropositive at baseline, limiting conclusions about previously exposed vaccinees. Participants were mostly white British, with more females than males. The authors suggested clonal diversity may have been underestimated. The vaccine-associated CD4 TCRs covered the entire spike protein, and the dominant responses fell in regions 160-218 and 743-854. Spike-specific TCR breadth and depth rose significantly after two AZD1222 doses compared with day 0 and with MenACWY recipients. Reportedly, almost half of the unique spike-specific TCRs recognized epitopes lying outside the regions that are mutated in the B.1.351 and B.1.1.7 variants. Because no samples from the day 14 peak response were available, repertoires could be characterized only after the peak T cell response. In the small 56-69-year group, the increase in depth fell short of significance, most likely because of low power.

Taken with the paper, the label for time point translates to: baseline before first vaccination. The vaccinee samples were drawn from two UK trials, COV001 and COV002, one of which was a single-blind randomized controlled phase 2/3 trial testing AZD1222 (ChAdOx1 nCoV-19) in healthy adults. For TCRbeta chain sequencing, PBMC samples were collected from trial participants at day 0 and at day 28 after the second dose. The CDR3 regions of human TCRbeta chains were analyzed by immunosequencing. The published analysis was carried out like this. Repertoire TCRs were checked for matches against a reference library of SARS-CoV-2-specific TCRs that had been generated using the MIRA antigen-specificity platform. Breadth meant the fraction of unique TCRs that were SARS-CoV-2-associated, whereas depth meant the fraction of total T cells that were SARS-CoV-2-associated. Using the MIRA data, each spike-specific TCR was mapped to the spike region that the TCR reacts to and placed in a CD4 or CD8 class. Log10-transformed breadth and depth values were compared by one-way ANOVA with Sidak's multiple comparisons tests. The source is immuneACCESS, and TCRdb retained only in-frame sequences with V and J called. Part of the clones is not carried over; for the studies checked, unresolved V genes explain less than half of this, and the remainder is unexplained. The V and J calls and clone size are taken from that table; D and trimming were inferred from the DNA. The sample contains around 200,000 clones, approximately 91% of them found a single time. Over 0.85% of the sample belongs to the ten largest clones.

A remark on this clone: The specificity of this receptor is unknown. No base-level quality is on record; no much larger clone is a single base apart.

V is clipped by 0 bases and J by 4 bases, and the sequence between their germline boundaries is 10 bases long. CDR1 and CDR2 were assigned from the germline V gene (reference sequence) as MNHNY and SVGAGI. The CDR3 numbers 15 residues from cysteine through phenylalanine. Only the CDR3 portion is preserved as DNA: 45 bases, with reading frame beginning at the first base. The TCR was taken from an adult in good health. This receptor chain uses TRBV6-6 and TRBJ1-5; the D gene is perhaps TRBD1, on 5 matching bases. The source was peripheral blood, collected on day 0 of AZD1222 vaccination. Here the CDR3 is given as CASSYSEQGNQPQHF. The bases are TGTGCCAGCAGTTACTCCGAGCAGGGTAATCAGCCCCAGCATTTT.